These 5 T cell receptor beta chains share one sample of origin, sequenced in a study of CD8+CD57+ T cells in acquired aplastic anemia. It was patients with CD8+CD57+ cell expansion by flow cytometry who were chosen for sequencing. Genomic DNA served as template for TCR beta VDJ and CDR3 profiling. TCRdb re-called the reads with MiXCR, one entry per CDR3 protein. The data contain around 150,000 distinct CDR3 sequences, roughly 50% of them singletons. Sequencing was carried out using sorted CD4+, CD8+, or CD8+CD57+ T cells (not recorded which) from PBMCs. All receptors derive from a human donor with aplastic anemia.

This sequence joins TRBV27 and TRBJ2-1; weak D call: TRBD1 (6 bases). V was shortened by 7 bases and J by 0 bases, with 7 bases between the two germline ends. CDR1 MNHEY and CDR2 SMNVEV come from the germline V gene (reference sequence). The CDR3 length is 13 residues. The CDR3 bases are TGTGCCAGCAAGGACAGCTCCTACAATGAGCAGTTCTTC. It codes for CASKDSSYNEQFF.

The J gene is TRBJ2-5, the V gene TRBV7-6, with 7 bases fitting TRBD2. V gave up 5 bases and J gave up 5 bases; unmatched junction bases: 11. This CDR3 is 15 amino acids long. The V gene's germline CDR1 is SGHVS and CDR2 FNYEAQ. The CDR3 sequence is CASSTAGGGRETQYF. The CDR3 region has the DNA TGTGCCAGCAGCACCGCCGGGGGAGGGCGGGAGACCCAGTACTTC.

The chain employs TRBV19 and TRBJ1-6, with 10 positions matching TRBD1. The J segment lost 7 bases and the V segment lost 5 bases, leaving 5 bases of the junction unmatched. CDR1 is LNHDA, CDR2 SQIVND, per germline (reference sequence). The CDR3 contains 15 residues. The CDR3 spells CASSAPGQGNSPLHF. The DNA for the CDR3 is TGTGCCAGTAGTGCACCGGGACAGGGGAATTCACCCCTCCACTTT.

The chain employs TRBV20-1 and TRBJ2-7; D is perhaps TRBD2 (6 bases). Germline CDR1 and CDR2: DFQATT and SNEGSKA (reference sequence). The CDR3 spans 11 residues. Trimming took off 6 bases at V and 9 bases at J, with 15 bases between the two ends. This CDR3 reads CSAYGSSSQYF. The CDR3 DNA reads as TGCAGTGCCTACGGGAGTAGCTCGCAGTACTTC.

There are many counts of this clonotype. This chain uses TRBV10-3 with TRBJ2-2, with 13 nucleotides matching TRBD2. The CDR3 extends over 18 amino acids. In germline, CDR1 is ENHRY, CDR2 SYGVKD. The junction had 7 bases not matched to a gene; V was cut back by 5 bases and J by 1 base. CDR3 protein: CAISTGTSGNRNTGELFF. For the CDR3, the DNA is TGTGCCATCAGTACCGGGACTAGCGGGAATCGGAACACCGGGGAGCTGTTTTTT.